The present T cell receptor (beta chain) was sequenced within a study of OX40 agonist ivuxolimab in advanced cancers. Findings and caveats of the study: Antigens targeted by the expanded peripheral T cells were not determined.

Here immunoSEQ multiplex PCR was the method, and the copy in TCRdb shows in-frame clones only, minus some. In the table there are about 71,000 clones, about 81% of which are singletons. This clone appeared a few times. Antigen unknown. This receptor was identified in an adult with an advanced solid tumor such as melanoma, head and neck, liver or kidney cancer. Sequenced here: CD4+ or CD8+ T cells sorted from blood, sampled in a trial of the OX40 agonist ivuxolimab.

The CDR3 DNA sequence: TGTGCCGTTCAAAGACAGGGGCGCTCTGGAAACACCATATATTTT. Translation: CAVQRQGRSGNTIYF. This chain links TRBV6-6 with TRBJ1-3; 8 bases line up with TRBD1. The CDR3 has 15 amino acids. Germline V gives CDR1 MNHNY, CDR2 SVGAGI (reference sequence). The trim removed 11 bases at V and 0 bases at J, leaving 9 bases unmatched.